The TCR beta chain under discussion was sequenced for a study of cytomegalovirus exposure and HLA in healthy donors. Study-wide results and limits: Analysis performed later showed TCR beta chains linked to HLA being more clonally expanded than equally common others.

The CDR3 runs 14 residues. Germline CDR1 and CDR2: MNHNY and SVGAGI (reference sequence). J lost 1 base, V lost 5 bases, and 4 bases had no gene match. Remarks on this clone: Its antigen is unidentified.

The primer mix had 60 Vbeta and 13 Jbeta primers. Assay: immunoSEQ multiplex PCR; the TCRdb copy retains only in-frame clones and omits some. The repertoire table contains 90,000 to 130,000 clones. Material for sequencing was PBMCs. The receptor was derived from a man aged 35-49 years in good health and CMV-seropositive. The gene calls are TRBV6-6 and TRBJ2-7; 8 bases map to TRBD1. The CDR3 loop reads CASSNQGASYEQYF. The CDR3, as DNA: TGTGCCAGCAGTAATCAGGGGGCTTCCTACGAGCAGTACTTC.